What follows is one TCR beta chain and its context. Its antigen is unknown. Recent vaccinations or acute infections were absent in the healthy HIV-negative adult donors. Using immunoSEQ multiplex PCR, the repertoire was profiled, and TCRdb retains in-frame clones only, with some absent. The table has millions of clones, around 94% seen once; the top ten hold about 0.13%. This specimen comes from a study of shared clonotypes between healthy human individuals. Study-wide context: The plates for each donor numbered three CD4 naive, three CD4 memory, two CD8 naive and one CD8 memory. Study results and limitations: Having only a few donors restricted how much genetic and exposure-history diversity was captured.

In germline, CDR1 is SNHLY, CDR2 FYNNEI. J lost 2 bases, V lost 4 bases, and 5 bases had no gene match. This CDR3 comprises 16 residues. This clonotype was sampled from a man aged 18 to 30 in good health. The sample consisted of naive CD4+ T cells sorted from blood. Documented subset: CD45RA+ positively selected. The V and J genes are TRBV2 and TRBJ2-6; 7 bases are shared with TRBD2. CDR3 bases: TGTGCCAGCAGTGGGCCGGGGGGAACTGGGGCCAACGTCCTGACTTTC. Translated: CASSGPGGTGANVLTF.